This T cell receptor beta chain was observed in a study of T-cell reconstitution after alpha-beta-depleted transplantation in children. The library targeted TCRbeta and was prepared with unique molecular identifiers. One entry per CDR3 protein, called by TCRdb with MiXCR from the PCR reads. Here the sample spans some 200,000 distinct CDR3 sequences, about 6.4% being singletons. This CDR3 is 18 amino acids long. V was shortened by 3 bases and J by 9 bases, with 27 bases between the two germline ends. In this sample, this clonotype turned up many times. Sequences were derived from PBMCs from the stem cell graft donor, sampled from the stem cell graft. The receptor was isolated from a human donor who donated a stem cell graft to a child with Wiskott-Aldrich syndrome. The chain carries TRBV12-3 or TRBV12-4 and TRBJ2-1; maybe TRBD1 (7 bases). DNA for the CDR3: TGTGCCAGCAGTTTTACCCCAGGGGGAGGAAAGGAGCTGGGTGAGCAGTTCTTC. Translation: CASSFTPGGGKELGEQFF.